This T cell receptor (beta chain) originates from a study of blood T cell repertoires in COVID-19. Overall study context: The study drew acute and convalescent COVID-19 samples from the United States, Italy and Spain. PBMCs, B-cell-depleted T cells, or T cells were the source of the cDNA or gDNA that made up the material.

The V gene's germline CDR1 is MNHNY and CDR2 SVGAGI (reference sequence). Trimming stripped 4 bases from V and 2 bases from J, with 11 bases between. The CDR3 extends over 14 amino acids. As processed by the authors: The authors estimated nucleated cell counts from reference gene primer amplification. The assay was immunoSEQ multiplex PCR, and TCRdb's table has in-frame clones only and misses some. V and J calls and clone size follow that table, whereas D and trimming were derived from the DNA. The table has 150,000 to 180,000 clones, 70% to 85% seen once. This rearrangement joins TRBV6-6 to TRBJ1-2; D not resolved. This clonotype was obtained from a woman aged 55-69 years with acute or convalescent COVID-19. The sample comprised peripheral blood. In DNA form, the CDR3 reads TGTGCCAGCAGTTTGGAGGGTTGGAACTATGGCTACACCTTC. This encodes CASSLEGWNYGYTF.